This T cell receptor beta chain was recorded in a study of OX40 agonist ivuxolimab in advanced cancers. Sequencing was performed with immunoSEQ multiplex PCR; in TCRdb, only in-frame clones are kept and a portion is missing. The sample contains over 85,000 clones, around four fifths of which appear only once. The CDR3 spans 15 residues. The germline V gene encodes CDR1 SEHNR and CDR2 FQNEAQ (reference sequence). The trim removed 5 bases at V and 4 bases at J, leaving 5 bases unmatched. This clonotype originated in an adult with an advanced solid tumor such as melanoma, head and neck, liver or kidney cancer. This chain connects TRBV7-9 to TRBJ2-1; 10 bases align to TRBD2. The source material was CD4+ or CD8+ T cells sorted from blood, sampled in a trial of the OX40 agonist ivuxolimab. The CDR3, as DNA: TGTGCCAGCAGCACTACTAGCGGGGCTTACAATGAGCAGTTCTTC. It translates to CASSTTSGAYNEQFF.